This is a list of T cell receptor beta chains from one sample in a study of blood T cell repertoires in COVID-19. Repertoires were generated with immunoSEQ multiplex PCR, while TCRdb's copy carries only in-frame clones and drops some. The data hold under 250,000 clones, with roughly 83% observed a single time. Sequenced: PBMCs or T cells enriched from blood (not recorded which). Every receptor here comes from a woman between 40 and 55 years old with acute COVID-19. The CDR3 runs from the conserved cysteine through the conserved F or W. The order of the fields is D gene, V gene, clone size, J gene, CDR3 protein, CDR3 DNA. D genes are given only for firm matches. Clone size is given for some rows only: seen once, a few or many times, or a class if the clone is expanded.

d_gene: TRBD1
v_gene: TRBV5-1
abundance: .
j_gene: TRBJ1-1
CDR3aa: CASSGGTGNTEAFF
CDR3nt: TGCGCCAGCAGCGGGGGGACAGGGAACACTGAAGCTTTCTTT

d_gene: .
v_gene: TRBV7-8
abundance: .
j_gene: TRBJ1-5
CDR3aa: CASSFDLEPQHF
CDR3nt: TGTGCCAGCAGCTTCGACTTAGAGCCCCAGCATTTT

d_gene: .
v_gene: TRBV15
abundance: .
j_gene: TRBJ1-2
CDR3aa: CATSKRTAYGYTF
CDR3nt: TGTGCCACCAGCAAAAGGACAGCCTATGGCTACACCTTC

d_gene: .
v_gene: TRBV5-4
abundance: few
j_gene: TRBJ2-2
CDR3aa: CASSPPGALGTGELFF
CDR3nt: TGTGCCAGCAGCCCCCCAGGGGCGCTGGGCACCGGGGAGCTGTTTTTT

d_gene: .
v_gene: TRBV7-9
abundance: .
j_gene: TRBJ1-1
CDR3aa: CASSLSRGEVAEAFF
CDR3nt: TGTGCCAGCAGCTTGTCCAGGGGAGAAGTGGCTGAAGCTTTCTTT

d_gene: .
v_gene: TRBV19
abundance: .
j_gene: TRBJ2-5
CDR3aa: CASSLGLKETQYF
CDR3nt: TGTGCCAGTAGTCTAGGCCTAAAAGAGACCCAGTACTTC

d_gene: .
v_gene: TRBV24-1
abundance: .
j_gene: TRBJ1-6
CDR3aa: CATRPYNSPLHF
CDR3nt: TGTGCCACGCGTCCGTATAATTCACCCCTCCACTTT

d_gene: TRBD1
v_gene: TRBV30
abundance: .
j_gene: TRBJ2-3
CDR3aa: CAWSTDRGKVWTDTQYF
CDR3nt: TGTGCCTGGAGCACGGACAGGGGGAAAGTTTGGACAGATACGCAGTATTTT

d_gene: TRBD1
v_gene: TRBV6-6
abundance: .
j_gene: TRBJ2-7
CDR3aa: CASSYPGQGEYEQYF
CDR3nt: TGTGCCAGCAGTTACCCAGGACAGGGGGAATACGAGCAGTACTTC

d_gene: .
v_gene: TRBV5-3
abundance: .
j_gene: TRBJ2-5
CDR3aa: CARSLMSGRETQYF
CDR3nt: TGTGCCAGAAGCTTGATGAGCGGCAGGGAGACCCAGTACTTC

d_gene: .
v_gene: TRBV30
abundance: once
j_gene: TRBJ2-5
CDR3aa: CAWMQQETQYF
CDR3nt: TGTGCCTGGATGCAGCAAGAGACCCAGTACTTC

d_gene: .
v_gene: TRBV2
abundance: .
j_gene: TRBJ1-5
CDR3aa: CASSVVPVQAGPQHF
CDR3nt: TGTGCCAGCAGTGTTGTTCCGGTCCAAGCGGGGCCCCAGCATTTT

d_gene: TRBD1
v_gene: TRBV30
abundance: .
j_gene: TRBJ2-7
CDR3aa: CAWSSGTGFNEQYF
CDR3nt: TGTGCCTGGAGTTCCGGGACAGGGTTCAACGAGCAGTACTTC

d_gene: .
v_gene: TRBV9
abundance: .
j_gene: TRBJ2-1
CDR3aa: CASSPGVYNEQFF
CDR3nt: TGTGCCAGCAGCCCAGGGGTCTACAATGAGCAGTTCTTC

d_gene: .
v_gene: TRBV7-2
abundance: .
j_gene: TRBJ2-7
CDR3aa: CASSLGGGTLNYEQYF
CDR3nt: TGTGCCAGCAGCTTAGGGGGCGGGACCCTGAACTACGAGCAGTACTTC

d_gene: .
v_gene: TRBV24-1
abundance: .
j_gene: TRBJ1-5
CDR3aa: CATSDTGRGNQPQHF
CDR3nt: TGTGCCACCAGTGATACAGGTAGGGGCAATCAGCCCCAGCATTTT

d_gene: .
v_gene: TRBV30
abundance: .
j_gene: TRBJ1-6
CDR3aa: CAWSGGDPYNSPLHF
CDR3nt: TGTGCCTGGAGCGGGGGAGATCCTTATAATTCACCCCTCCACTTT

d_gene: TRBD2
v_gene: TRBV3-1/TRBV3-2
abundance: .
j_gene: TRBJ2-7
CDR3aa: CASSQGLAGEEQYF
CDR3nt: TGTGCCAGCAGCCAAGGGCTAGCGGGAGAGGAGCAGTACTTC

d_gene: TRBD2
v_gene: TRBV5-1
abundance: .
j_gene: TRBJ2-7
CDR3aa: CASSPLASVPSGNPYEQYF
CDR3nt: TGCGCCAGCAGCCCTCTGGCTTCCGTCCCAAGCGGGAATCCGTACGAGCAGTACTTC

d_gene: TRBD2
v_gene: TRBV19
abundance: .
j_gene: TRBJ2-3
CDR3aa: CASSGQTSGHSTDTQYF
CDR3nt: TGTGCCAGTAGTGGCCAAACTAGCGGACATAGCACAGATACGCAGTATTTT

d_gene: .
v_gene: TRBV19
abundance: .
j_gene: TRBJ2-6
CDR3aa: CASRRASGANVLTF
CDR3nt: TGTGCCAGTAGGAGGGCCTCTGGGGCCAACGTCCTGACTTTC

d_gene: TRBD2
v_gene: TRBV10-3
abundance: .
j_gene: TRBJ2-7
CDR3aa: CAISEPTSAHSYEQYF
CDR3nt: TGTGCCATCAGTGAGCCGACTAGCGCCCACTCCTACGAGCAGTACTTC

d_gene: TRBD1
v_gene: TRBV28
abundance: .
j_gene: TRBJ1-2
CDR3aa: CATRTGRDFGYTF
CDR3nt: TGTGCCACCCGGACAGGGAGGGACTTCGGCTACACCTTC

d_gene: .
v_gene: TRBV5-4
abundance: .
j_gene: TRBJ2-3
CDR3aa: CASSLSQADTQYF
CDR3nt: TGTGCCAGCAGCTTAAGTCAGGCAGATACGCAGTATTTT

d_gene: .
v_gene: TRBV4-1
abundance: .
j_gene: TRBJ1-3
CDR3aa: CASSQDDLRETGNTIYF
CDR3nt: TGCGCCAGCAGCCAAGACGACCTCCGGGAAACTGGAAACACCATATATTTT

d_gene: .
v_gene: TRBV6-5
abundance: .
j_gene: TRBJ2-1
CDR3aa: CASLQVTYNEQFF
CDR3nt: TGTGCCAGCCTACAGGTGACCTACAATGAGCAGTTCTTC